This entry describes one TCR beta chain. The target antigen is unknown. Study-level findings and limits: Tumor memory CD4+ T cell TCR gene usage clustered with blood and lymph node memory CD4+ cells and lymph node naive CD4+ cells. Tumor Treg TCRs overlapped most with tumor naive CD4+ cells.

TCRdb used MiXCR to reprocess the 5' RACE reads, holding one entry per CDR3 protein. The table shows about 32,000 distinct CDR3 sequences, with about 24% occurring only once. The CDR3 is 13 amino acids. V lost 2 bases to trimming and J lost 4 bases, with 11 bases between them. CDR1 is DFQATT, CDR2 SNEGSKA, per germline (reference sequence). The sequence came from a female donor with breast cancer. Material: memory CD4+ T cells sorted from blood. As for subset: memory CD4+ T cells, CD4+CD45RO+CD25-. The chain recombines TRBV20-1 with TRBJ1-1; D unclear. For the CDR3, the DNA is TGCAGTGCTAGAAGGCAGACCACCACTGAAGCTTTCTTT. Encoded protein: CSARRQTTTEAFF.